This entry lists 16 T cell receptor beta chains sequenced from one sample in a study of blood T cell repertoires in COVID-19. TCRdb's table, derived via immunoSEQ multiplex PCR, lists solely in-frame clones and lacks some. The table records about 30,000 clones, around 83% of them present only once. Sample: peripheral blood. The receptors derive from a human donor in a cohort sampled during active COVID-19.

The CDR3 DNA is TGTGCCAGCAGTTACGGGGAGAGGAATTCACCCCTCCACTTT. This codes for CASSYGERNSPLHF. The rearrangement links TRBV6-5 to TRBJ1-6; D unresolved. Trimming removed 2 bases from V and 7 bases from J, with 9 bases in between. Germline loops: CDR1 MNHEY, CDR2 SVGAGI. The CDR3 is 14 amino acids.

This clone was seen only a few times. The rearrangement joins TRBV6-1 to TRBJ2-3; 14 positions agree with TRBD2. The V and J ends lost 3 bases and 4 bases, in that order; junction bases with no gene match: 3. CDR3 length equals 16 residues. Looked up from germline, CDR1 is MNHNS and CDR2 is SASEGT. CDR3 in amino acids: CASSETSGGASDTQYF. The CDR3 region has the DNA TGTGCCAGCAGTGAGACTAGCGGGGGGGCCTCAGATACGCAGTATTTT.

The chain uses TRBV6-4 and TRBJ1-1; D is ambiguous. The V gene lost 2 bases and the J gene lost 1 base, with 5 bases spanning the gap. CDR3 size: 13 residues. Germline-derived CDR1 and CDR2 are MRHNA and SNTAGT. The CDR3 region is CASSDEGNTEAFF. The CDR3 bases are TGTGCCAGCAGTGACGAGGGGAACACTGAAGCTTTCTTT.

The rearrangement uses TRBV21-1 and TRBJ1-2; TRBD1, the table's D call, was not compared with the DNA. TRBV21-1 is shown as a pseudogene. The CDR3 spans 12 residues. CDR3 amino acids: CASKYDRGGYTF. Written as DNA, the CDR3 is TGTGCCAGCAAGTATGACAGGGGCGGCTACACCTTC.

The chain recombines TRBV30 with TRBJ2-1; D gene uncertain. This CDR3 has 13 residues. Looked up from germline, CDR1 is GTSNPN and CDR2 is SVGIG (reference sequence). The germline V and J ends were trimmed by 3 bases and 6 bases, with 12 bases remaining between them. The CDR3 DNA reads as TGTGCCTGGAGCCGACTGAATGTCAATGAGCAGTTCTTC. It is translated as CAWSRLNVNEQFF.

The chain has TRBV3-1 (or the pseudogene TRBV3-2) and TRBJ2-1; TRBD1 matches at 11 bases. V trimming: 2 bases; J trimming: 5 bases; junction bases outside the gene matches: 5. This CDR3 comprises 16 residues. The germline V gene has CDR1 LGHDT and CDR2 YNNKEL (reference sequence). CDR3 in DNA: TGTGCCAGCAGCCAACCCCGGACAGGGGGCCACAATGAGCAGTTCTTC. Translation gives CASSQPRTGGHNEQFF.

The CDR3 nucleotides are TGCGCCACCAAGGGGGCTGGGTATGGCTACACCTTC. Its translation: CATKGAGYGYTF. The rearrangement uses TRBV10-2 and TRBJ1-2, with 7 bases identical to TRBD1. V lost 10 bases, J lost 5 bases, and 7 bases stayed unmatched. The CDR3 is 12 amino acids. Per the germline V gene, CDR1 is WSHSY and CDR2 is SAAADI.

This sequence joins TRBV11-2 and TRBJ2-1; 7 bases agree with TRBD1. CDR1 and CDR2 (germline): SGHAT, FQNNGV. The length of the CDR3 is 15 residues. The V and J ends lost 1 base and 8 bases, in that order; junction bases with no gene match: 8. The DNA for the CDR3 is TGTGCCAGCAGCTTAGGTCCAGGGGGTGTAGATGAGCAGTTCTTC. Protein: CASSLGPGGVDEQFF.

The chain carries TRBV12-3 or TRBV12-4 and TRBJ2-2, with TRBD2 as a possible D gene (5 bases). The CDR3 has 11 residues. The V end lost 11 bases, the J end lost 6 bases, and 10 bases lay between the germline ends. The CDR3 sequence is CAQRRAGELFF. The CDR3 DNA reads TGTGCCCAGAGGCGGGCCGGGGAGCTGTTTTTT.

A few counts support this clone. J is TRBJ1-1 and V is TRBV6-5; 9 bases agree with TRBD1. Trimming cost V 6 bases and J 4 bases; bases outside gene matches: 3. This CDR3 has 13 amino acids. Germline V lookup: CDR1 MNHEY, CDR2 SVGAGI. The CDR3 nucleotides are TGTGCCAGCAGACGGACAGGGGTCACTGAAGCTTTCTTT. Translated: CASRRTGVTEAFF.

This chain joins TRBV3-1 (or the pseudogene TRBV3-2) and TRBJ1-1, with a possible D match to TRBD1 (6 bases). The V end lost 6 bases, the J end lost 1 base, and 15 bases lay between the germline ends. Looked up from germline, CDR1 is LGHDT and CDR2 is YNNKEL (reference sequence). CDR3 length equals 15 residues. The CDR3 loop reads CASSPSDSRNTEAFF. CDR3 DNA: TGTGCCAGCAGTCCCTCGGACAGCCGGAACACTGAAGCTTTCTTT.

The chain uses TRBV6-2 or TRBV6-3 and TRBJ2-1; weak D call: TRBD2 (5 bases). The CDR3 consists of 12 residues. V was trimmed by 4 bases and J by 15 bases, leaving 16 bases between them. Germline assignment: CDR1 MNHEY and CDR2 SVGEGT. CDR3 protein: CASSFSGSGRFF. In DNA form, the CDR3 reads TGTGCCAGCAGTTTCTCGGGGAGTGGTCGGTTCTTC.

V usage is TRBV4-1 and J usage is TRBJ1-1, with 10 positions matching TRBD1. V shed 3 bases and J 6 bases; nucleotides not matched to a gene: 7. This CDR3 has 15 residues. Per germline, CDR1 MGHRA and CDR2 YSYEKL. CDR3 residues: CASSQGDRGYAEAFF. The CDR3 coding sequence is TGCGCCAGCAGCCAGGGGGACAGGGGTTACGCTGAAGCTTTCTTT.

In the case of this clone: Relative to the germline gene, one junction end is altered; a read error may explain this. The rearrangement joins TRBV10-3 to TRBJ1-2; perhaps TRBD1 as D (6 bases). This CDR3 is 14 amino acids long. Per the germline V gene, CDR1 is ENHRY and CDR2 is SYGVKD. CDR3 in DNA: TGTGCCATCAGTGAGTCGCGCGGACAGTTGTCCTTCTTCTTC. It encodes CAISESRGQLSFFF.

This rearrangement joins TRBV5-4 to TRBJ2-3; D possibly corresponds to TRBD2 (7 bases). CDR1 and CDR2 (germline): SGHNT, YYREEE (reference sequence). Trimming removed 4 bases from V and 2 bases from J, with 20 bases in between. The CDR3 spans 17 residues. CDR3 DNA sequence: TGTGCCAGCAGCCCACCCCCGGGCGGGGGCGACACAGATACGCAGTATTTT. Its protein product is CASSPPPGGGDTDTQYF.

CDR3 DNA: TGTGCCAGCAGCTTGACAGGGAACACTGAAGCTTTCTTT. It encodes CASSLTGNTEAFF. This chain connects TRBV5-6 to TRBJ1-1, with a tentative D call TRBD1 (5 bases). Germline lookup yields CDR1 SGHDT and CDR2 YYEEEE. V was shortened by 1 base and J by 1 base, with 5 bases between the two germline ends. This CDR3 region has 13 residues.